The clone carrying this T cell receptor (beta chain) was counted ten times or more. The antigen remains unidentified. TCRdb fed the 5' RACE reads into MiXCR, producing one record per CDR3 protein. The table lists about 52,000 distinct CDR3 sequences, around 7.4% of them singletons. The data stem from a study of CD8 T cells in ankylosing spondylitis. General observations from the study: Reactive arthritis synovial fluid and blood were previously reported to contain some motif variants. CD8+ cells made up the disease-linked clones, which were relatively rare in peripheral blood. Significantly higher representation of disease-linked clones was reported for matched ankylosing spondylitis synovial fluid. A TCR beta motif made of about 8 highly homologous variants seemed typical of ankylosing spondylitis blood.

Sequencing was performed on blood, either unsorted or a sorted T cell fraction (not recorded which). The TCR originated in a female donor with ankylosing spondylitis or in good health (not recorded which).

The chain's CDR3 is CASNMDRVDTEAFF. The CDR3 DNA follows: TGTGCCAGCAACATGGACAGGGTGGACACTGAAGCTTTCTTT. The chain has TRBV6-1 and TRBJ1-1; 8 bases align to TRBD1. In germline, CDR1 is MNHNS, CDR2 SASEGT. Unmatched junction bases numbered 7, after V lost 7 bases and J lost 3 bases. This CDR3 comprises 14 residues.